A selection of T cell receptor beta chains follows, all from one sample in a study of T-cell reconstitution after alpha-beta-depleted transplantation in children. TCRdb independently ran MiXCR on the PCR reads; one entry per CDR3 protein. The table records fewer than 700,000 distinct CDR3 sequences, 10% to 15% of them present only once. The source material was PBMCs, mostly from graft donor cells, sampled 360 days after TCRalphabeta/CD19-depleted stem cell transplant. Every receptor here comes from a male patient younger than 18 who had a stem cell transplant for acute myeloid leukemia, so the T cells may come from the graft donor. Each CDR3 is given with its conserved first and last residue.

v_call: TRBV18
j_call: TRBJ2-5
cdr3_aa: CASSPREGPPETQYF

v_call: TRBV29-1
j_call: TRBJ1-2
cdr3_aa: CSADERKGGYTF

v_call: TRBV9
j_call: TRBJ2-7
cdr3_aa: CASSPMDRDYEQYF

v_call: TRBV12-3/TRBV12-4
j_call: TRBJ2-7
cdr3_aa: CASTLGTAPITPYEQYF

v_call: TRBV20-1
j_call: TRBJ2-3
cdr3_aa: CSARAGTGGWDTQYF

v_call: TRBV28
j_call: TRBJ1-5
cdr3_aa: CASSRQEFDGPQHF

v_call: TRBV2
j_call: TRBJ2-1
cdr3_aa: CASSESREDNEQFF

v_call: TRBV5-1
j_call: TRBJ1-6
cdr3_aa: CASSNGQGISPLHF

v_call: TRBV7-6
j_call: TRBJ2-5
cdr3_aa: CASSLTSGRPKTQYF

v_call: TRBV29-1
j_call: TRBJ2-7
cdr3_aa: CSVDDNYEQYF

v_call: TRBV4-3
j_call: TRBJ2-4
cdr3_aa: CASSQDPGTSGSWNIQYF

v_call: TRBV20-1
j_call: TRBJ2-1
cdr3_aa: CSAPKALSSYNEQFF

v_call: TRBV28
j_call: TRBJ2-4
cdr3_aa: CASSQAGGTKNIQYF

v_call: TRBV5-6
j_call: TRBJ1-2
cdr3_aa: CASSPDRGNGYTF

v_call: TRBV7-8
j_call: TRBJ2-2
cdr3_aa: CASSLAVAGGAGELFF

v_call: TRBV29-1
j_call: TRBJ2-2
cdr3_aa: CSVGLAGNTGELFF

v_call: TRBV30
j_call: TRBJ2-1
cdr3_aa: CACNEQFF

v_call: TRBV21-1
j_call: TRBJ2-7
cdr3_aa: CASSNNSYEQYF

v_call: TRBV12-5
j_call: TRBJ2-2
cdr3_aa: CASALLAGTGTGELFF

v_call: TRBV4-3
j_call: TRBJ2-7
cdr3_aa: CASSRARGRETYEQYF

v_call: TRBV5-1
j_call: TRBJ2-3
cdr3_aa: CASSDGRVLTDTQYF

v_call: TRBV9
j_call: TRBJ2-1
cdr3_aa: CASSDVGDREQFF

v_call: TRBV27
j_call: TRBJ2-1
cdr3_aa: CASSLWDRLAYNEQFF

v_call: TRBV7-3
j_call: TRBJ2-3
cdr3_aa: CASSPHRTRVQYF

v_call: TRBV12-3/TRBV12-4
j_call: TRBJ1-6
cdr3_aa: CASSFPQRGSPLHF

v_call: TRBV20-1
j_call: TRBJ2-1
cdr3_aa: CSATDGSYNEQFF

v_call: TRBV10-3
j_call: TRBJ2-2
cdr3_aa: CAISESDLWLLFF

v_call: TRBV7-2
j_call: TRBJ2-2
cdr3_aa: CASSPRQGQRTGELFF

v_call: TRBV28
j_call: TRBJ1-5
cdr3_aa: CASSPSGYPQPQHF

v_call: TRBV7-2
j_call: TRBJ2-1
cdr3_aa: CASSFDLGYNEQFF

v_call: TRBV5-1
j_call: TRBJ2-5
cdr3_aa: CASSLVPRTGDPPYQETQYF

v_call: TRBV20-1
j_call: TRBJ1-5
cdr3_aa: CSAGGQYNQPQHF

v_call: TRBV29-1
j_call: TRBJ2-1
cdr3_aa: CSVGSRTSGTGEQFF

v_call: TRBV9
j_call: TRBJ2-1
cdr3_aa: CASSATSLPYNEQFF

v_call: TRBV6-1
j_call: TRBJ1-2
cdr3_aa: CASSEAASGYGYTF

v_call: TRBV7-9
j_call: TRBJ2-7
cdr3_aa: CASSSWGGPRSYEQYF

v_call: TRBV12-3/TRBV12-4
j_call: TRBJ1-2
cdr3_aa: CASSLYASWSNYGYTF

v_call: TRBV7-9
j_call: TRBJ2-3
cdr3_aa: CASSLLRSTDTQYF

v_call: TRBV5-1
j_call: TRBJ2-5
cdr3_aa: CASSLGSRVQETQYF

v_call: TRBV4-3
j_call: TRBJ2-6
cdr3_aa: CASSWTSGRPTGANVLTF

v_call: TRBV5-1
j_call: TRBJ1-1
cdr3_aa: CASSLSGGALNTEAFF

v_call: TRBV11-2
j_call: TRBJ2-3
cdr3_aa: CARNHFLTDTQYF

v_call: TRBV29-1
j_call: TRBJ2-4
cdr3_aa: CSVEKNQNIQYF

v_call: TRBV30
j_call: TRBJ2-1
cdr3_aa: CAWSQKRGLDEQFF

v_call: TRBV20-1
j_call: TRBJ1-3
cdr3_aa: CSARGSSQWHSGNTIYF

v_call: TRBV20-1
j_call: TRBJ2-3
cdr3_aa: CSAGQGALFF

v_call: TRBV6-5
j_call: TRBJ2-7
cdr3_aa: CASSYEPGKFHRQYF

v_call: TRBV27
j_call: TRBJ1-1
cdr3_aa: CASSFQGIVSEAFF

v_call: TRBV3-1
j_call: TRBJ2-5
cdr3_aa: CASSQKTGKETQYF

v_call: TRBV5-4
j_call: TRBJ2-7
cdr3_aa: CASSPSGVGSYEQYF

v_call: TRBV4-3
j_call: TRBJ2-7
cdr3_aa: CASSQEGTSYEQYF

v_call: TRBV12-3/TRBV12-4
j_call: TRBJ1-5
cdr3_aa: CASSFTGNQPQHF

v_call: TRBV7-2
j_call: TRBJ2-7
cdr3_aa: CASSFFPLSVIFYEQYF

v_call: TRBV29-1
j_call: TRBJ1-2
cdr3_aa: CSVEGLRGYGYTF